This T cell receptor beta chain stems from a study of blood T cell repertoires in COVID-19. Study details: Both acute and convalescent COVID-19 samples were obtained from the United States, Italy and Spain. PBMCs, B-cell-depleted T cells, or T cells were the source of the cDNA or gDNA that made up the material.

This clone appeared a few times. Germline-derived CDR1 and CDR2 are KGHDR and SFDVKD. This CDR3 region has 16 residues. The junction had 7 bases not matched to a gene; V was cut back by 3 bases and J by 3 bases. Methods used by the authors: Counts of nucleated cells, estimated from reference gene primer amplification, were obtained. The assay was immunoSEQ multiplex PCR, and TCRdb's table has in-frame clones only and misses some. V and J calls and clone size are as listed in that table; D and trimming were resolved from the DNA. The data show around 170,000 clones, around 84% seen once. The chain links TRBV24-1 to TRBJ1-5; 7 bases match TRBD1. This clonotype was obtained from a man aged 25-45 years with active or convalescent COVID-19. The sequenced sample was peripheral blood. CDR3 DNA: TGTGCCACCAGTGATGATCGGGACAGCCACAATCAGCCCCAGCATTTT. Translation: CATSDDRDSHNQPQHF.